This T cell receptor (beta chain) was obtained from a study of blood T cell repertoires in COVID-19. In the study overall: Acute-phase and convalescent COVID-19 samples originated in the United States, Italy and Spain.

Data came from immunoSEQ multiplex PCR; TCRdb stores just in-frame clones and leaves some out. The table lists more than 250,000 clones, more than 75% of them singletons. V shed 3 bases and J shed 4 bases, with 9 bases lying between them. Germline V gene data show CDR1 as KGHSH and CDR2 as LQKENI. The CDR3 consists of 13 residues. The chain employs TRBV18 and TRBJ1-1; D is uncertain. Sequencing was done on a sample of peripheral blood. This receptor was obtained from a woman between 25 and 40 years old who had recovered from COVID-19. The CDR3 is CASSPTASTEAFF. The CDR3 DNA reads TGTGCCAGCTCACCCACTGCCTCCACTGAAGCTTTCTTT.